Each of the 5 T cell receptor beta chains below was sequenced from the same sample in a study of molecular identifiers for immune sequencing clone quantification. TCRdb reanalysed the PCR reads using MiXCR and keeps one entry per CDR3 protein. The table has about 63,000 distinct CDR3 sequences, around 19% seen once. Sequenced input: naive CD8+ T cells from blood, with Jurkat cell RNA spiked in. Subset given: FACS-sorted CD8+CD4-CCR7+CD45RA+ naive T cells. Receptors were obtained from a human donor in good health. Some libraries in this study had Jurkat cell RNA spiked in.

At least ten counts were recorded for this clonotype. The gene calls are TRBV4-1 and TRBJ1-5; the match to TRBD1 covers 11 bases. Germline assignment: CDR1 MGHRA and CDR2 YSYEKL. The CDR3 sequence is 16 residues long. V was clipped by 4 bases and J by 2 bases; unmatched bases: 4. CDR3 in amino acids: CASSRGTGGGNQPQHF. The CDR3 DNA follows: TGCGCCAGCAGCCGGGGGACAGGGGGAGGCAATCAGCCCCAGCATTTT.

The chain employs TRBV27 and TRBJ1-2, with D unresolved. The CDR3 is 15 amino acids. Trimming pared 5 bases from V and 8 bases from J, leaving 21 bases between. Germline CDR1 and CDR2: MNHEY and SMNVEV (reference sequence). The CDR3 coding sequence is TGTGCCAGCAGTCCACGGTTGGACGGTGGTTGGGGCTACACCTTC. The encoded protein is CASSPRLDGGWGYTF.

On this clonotype: A much larger clone is a single base away; this may be a read error. The genes are TRBV13 and TRBJ2-7, with D uncertain. The V gene's germline CDR1 is PRHDT and CDR2 FYEKMQ (reference sequence). This CDR3 comprises 13 residues. CDR3 sequence: CASSSGSHYEQHF. The CDR3 DNA reads TGTGCCAGCAGCTCCGGGTCACACTACGAGCAGCACTTC.

At least ten counts were recorded for this clonotype. This rearrangement joins TRBV25-1 to TRBJ1-1, with a tentative D call TRBD1 (6 bases). The CDR3 has 14 amino acids. Germline values: CDR1 MGHDK, CDR2 SYGVNS. V was clipped by 4 bases and J by 4 bases, with 13 bases between them. CDR3 in DNA: TGTGCCAGCAGTGGGGGGGGGCTGGGCACTGAAGCTTTCTTT. This codes for CASSGGGLGTEAFF.

In this sample, this clonotype turned up a few times. This CDR3 fails to terminate in the conserved phenylalanine or tryptophan, so it likely reflects a read error. The chain recombines TRBV4-1 with TRBJ2-3; unclear D gene. Near its end, the DNA agrees better with TRBJ1-5, so the J call may be wrong. The germline CDR1 and CDR2 sequences are MGHRA and YSYEKL. This CDR3 is built from 14 residues. This chain's CDR3 is CASSQDGPTNTQHC. As DNA, the CDR3 is TGCGCCAGCAGCCAAGATGGACCGACTAATACGCAGCATTGT.